The 22 T cell receptor beta chains in this list originate from one sample, sequenced in a study of blood T cells in healthy people across ages. Through a sample-barcoded 5' primer and a J-beta primer mix, a second PCR was run for roughly 6 to 11 cycles. TCRdb recomputed calls from the 5' RACE reads with MiXCR, one row per CDR3 protein. Of 750,000 to 950,000 distinct CDR3 sequences in the sample, almost 30% are singletons; the top ten hold about a tenth. These same data were also listed under a study on T cells of mothers and their children.

Input material: blood. These receptors came from a woman aged 40-49 years in good health.

This clonotype showed up many times. This sequence joins TRBV7-2 and TRBJ2-5; maybe TRBD2 (7 bases). Germline assignment: CDR1 SGHTA and CDR2 FQGNSA. The germline V and J ends were trimmed by 1 base and 7 bases, with 13 bases remaining between them. This CDR3 region has 14 residues. The CDR3 protein is CASSLEGGVGTQYF. The CDR3 nucleotides read TGTGCCAGCAGCTTAGAGGGGGGGGTAGGGACCCAGTACTTC.

The CDR3 loop is CASSSPHNYGYTF. CDR3 nucleotides: TGTGCCAGCAGCTCCCCTCACAACTATGGCTACACCTTC. The rearrangement uses TRBV7-2 and TRBJ1-2; D unclear. Germline assignment: CDR1 SGHTA and CDR2 FQGNSA. Trimming left V 4 bases short and J 2 bases short, with 8 bases between. CDR3 length: 13 amino acids.

The rearrangement links TRBV12-3 or TRBV12-4 to TRBJ1-6; D call uncertain. The CDR3 extends over 14 amino acids. Between the trimmed V and J ends, which lost 2 bases and 7 bases, there was a span of 9 bases. The CDR3 is CASSLQQTNSPLHF. For the CDR3, the DNA is TGTGCCAGCAGTTTACAACAGACGAATTCACCCCTCCACTTT.

This chain joins TRBV12-3 or TRBV12-4 and TRBJ1-5; possibly TRBD1 for D (5 bases). V shed 4 bases and J shed 6 bases, with 16 bases lying between them. CDR3 size: 15 residues. CDR3 loop: CASSSRGGVVQPQHF. The CDR3 DNA follows: TGTGCCAGCAGTTCGAGGGGAGGGGTTGTTCAGCCCCAGCATTTT.

This clonotype has more than one count but fewer than ten. This chain connects TRBV20-1 to TRBJ1-1; perhaps TRBD1 as D (5 bases). Trimming left V 5 bases short and J 1 base short, with 8 bases between. The CDR3 length is 12 residues. Germline V gene data show CDR1 as DFQATT and CDR2 as SNEGSKA (reference sequence). The CDR3 sequence: CSAYRPNTEAFF. As DNA, the CDR3 is TGCAGTGCTTACAGGCCGAACACTGAAGCTTTCTTT.

The CDR3 sequence: CASSYFSSNTGELFF. CDR3 sequence (DNA): TGTGCCAGCAGTTACTTCAGTTCGAACACCGGGGAGCTGTTTTTT. V is TRBV6-5 and J is TRBJ2-2; D is unclear. This CDR3 spans 15 amino acids. In germline, CDR1 is MNHEY, CDR2 SVGAGI. Trimming stripped 1 base from V and 0 bases from J, with 6 bases between.

This clonotype was recorded a few times. A clone one base away is much larger, so this may be a read error. The rearrangement links TRBV20-1 to TRBJ1-6, with TRBD1 identical over 7 bases. This CDR3 comprises 15 residues. CDR1 and CDR2 (germline): DFQATT, SNEGSKA (reference sequence). CDR3 region: CNARGPQGERSPLHF. For the CDR3, the DNA is TGCAATGCTAGAGGACCCCAGGGGGAACGCTCACCCCTCCACTTT.

The V gene is TRBV11-3, the J gene TRBJ1-1; 8 bases map to TRBD1. This CDR3 is 15 amino acids long. Germline V gene data show CDR1 as SGHNT and CDR2 as YENEEA. The J segment lost 6 bases and the V segment lost 5 bases, leaving 11 bases of the junction unmatched. This chain's CDR3 is CASSPPGGNSAEAFF. The CDR3 DNA sequence: TGTGCCAGCAGCCCCCCAGGGGGCAATTCGGCTGAAGCTTTCTTT. Using reference TRBV11-3 and TRBJ1-1 for the parts outside the CDR3, the full variable domain is EAGVVQSPRYKIIEKKQPVAFWCNPISGHNTLYWYLQNLGQGPELLIRYENEEAVDDSQLPKDRFSAERLKGVDSTLKIQPAELGDSAVYLCASSPPGGNSAEAFFGQGTRLTVV.

In its sample, this clonotype was seen many times. This rearrangement joins TRBV10-3 to TRBJ2-4, with 8 bases that match TRBD1. With V trimmed by 2 bases and J by 3 bases, 6 bases remained unmatched. Germline V gene sequence: CDR1 ENHRY, CDR2 SYGVKD. The CDR3 length is 16 residues. Written as DNA, the CDR3 is TGTGCCATCAGTGAGACAGGGGGGCATATCAAAAACATTCAGTACTTC. It translates to CAISETGGHIKNIQYF.

This clonotype was observed at least ten times. The chain carries TRBV4-1 and TRBJ2-4; 12 bases fit TRBD1. Germline V CDR1 and CDR2: MGHRA, YSYEKL. The CDR3 is made up of 18 amino acids. J was trimmed by 9 bases and V by 1 base; bases with no gene match: 13. CDR3 region: CASSQAPGTGGEFGIQYF. CDR3 sequence (DNA): TGCGCCAGCAGCCAAGCGCCCGGGACAGGGGGCGAATTTGGCATTCAGTACTTC.

This clonotype was observed at least ten times. V usage is TRBV12-3 or TRBV12-4 and J usage is TRBJ2-1; D is perhaps TRBD2 (5 bases). CDR3 length: 15 amino acids. Trimming cost V 6 bases and J 4 bases, with 16 bases left between them. DNA of the CDR3: TGTGCCAGCAGCCACGCCGAACTAGGGTACAATGAGCAGTTCTTC. Translating gives CASSHAELGYNEQFF.

CDR3 protein: CASSATPYDTGELFF. For the CDR3, the DNA is TGTGCCAGCAGCGCGACACCGTATGACACCGGGGAGCTGTTTTTT. The V call is TRBV9, the J call TRBJ2-2; D is undetermined. Germline loops: CDR1 SGDLS, CDR2 YYNGEE. Trimming removed 3 bases from V and 3 bases from J, with 12 bases in between. This CDR3 is 15 amino acids long.

This clonotype was detected only a few times. The J gene is TRBJ1-2, the V gene TRBV28; tentative D call: TRBD1 (5 bases). Germline CDR1 is MDHEN and CDR2 is SYDVKM. This CDR3 spans 15 amino acids. V was clipped by 4 bases and J by 5 bases, with 17 bases between them. The CDR3 DNA reads as TGTGCCAGCAGTTCCCCCGGGGCGGCCCCATATGGCTACACCTTC. Translation gives CASSSPGAAPYGYTF.

The chain couples TRBV9 to TRBJ2-7; weak D call: TRBD2 (5 bases). V was trimmed by 3 bases and J by 7 bases, leaving 20 bases between them. Germline V gives CDR1 SGDLS, CDR2 YYNGEE. This CDR3 has 15 amino acids. CDR3 sequence reads: CASSAPLSSYNEQYF. As DNA, the CDR3 is TGTGCCAGCAGCGCTCCCCTCTCTAGCTACAATGAGCAGTACTTC.

This clonotype was counted a single time. CDR3 DNA: TGTGCCAGCAATGAGAGACAGGAAGGTAATTCACCCCTCCACTTT. Its protein is CASNERQEGNSPLHF. J is TRBJ1-6 and V is TRBV27, with D possibly being TRBD1 (6 bases). The CDR3 is 15 amino acids. Germline-derived CDR1 and CDR2 are MNHEY and SMNVEV (reference sequence). The V end was cut by 7 bases, the J end by 6 bases, with 16 bases between.

This clonotype was picked up a small number of times. This sequence joins TRBV7-2 and TRBJ1-1; maybe TRBD1 (5 bases). This CDR3 is built from 16 residues. The V end lost 5 bases, the J end lost 4 bases, and 20 bases lay between the germline ends. Germline-derived CDR1 and CDR2 are SGHTA and FQGNSA. CDR3 sequence: CASSPRDRWLSTEAFF. The CDR3 DNA sequence: TGTGCCAGCAGCCCACGGGACCGATGGCTGAGCACTGAAGCTTTCTTT. Complete variable domain (other parts from reference TRBV7-2 and TRBJ1-1): GAGVSQSPSNKVTEKGKDVELRCDPISGHTALYWYRQSLGQGLEFLIYFQGNSAPDKSGLPSDRFSAERTGGSVSTLTIQRTQQEDSAVYLCASSPRDRWLSTEAFFGQGTRLTVV.

This clonotype was seen only a few times. A much larger clone differs from this one at a single base, so this may be a read error. V usage is TRBV28 and J usage is TRBJ2-7, with D possibly TRBD1 on 6 matching bases. Trimming took off 3 bases at V and 1 base at J, with 13 bases between the two ends. The CDR3 extends over 15 amino acids. Germline V gene data show CDR1 as MDHEN and CDR2 as SYDVKM. In nucleotides, the CDR3 is TGTGCCAGCAGTTTGCCCGTCAGGGGATCCTACGAGCAGTACTTC. Its translation is CASSLPVRGSYEQYF.

This clonotype appeared a few times. The V and J genes are TRBV20-1 and TRBJ2-1, with 9 bases identical to TRBD1. With V trimmed by 3 bases and J by 4 bases, 10 bases remained unmatched. Germline CDR1 and CDR2: DFQATT and SNEGSKA (reference sequence). The CDR3 runs to 16 residues. The DNA of the CDR3 is TGCAGTGCTAGCCCCCTTCGGGACAGGGATTACAATGAGCAGTTCTTC. Translated: CSASPLRDRDYNEQFF.

This clonotype was seen a handful of times. An end of the junction differs from the germline gene, which may be a read error. The chain carries TRBV6-5 and TRBJ2-1; weak D call: TRBD1 (5 bases). Germline V gene sequence: CDR1 MNHEY, CDR2 SVGAGI. The CDR3 sequence is 19 residues long. CDR3: CASRLEMGLDIRSYNERFF. CDR3 coding DNA: TGTGCCAGCAGGTTAGAGATGGGATTGGACATTCGCTCCTACAATGAGCGGTTCTTC.

There are a few counts of this clonotype. The chain employs TRBV6-5 and TRBJ2-3; no firm D call. Trimming took off 5 bases at V and 4 bases at J, with 16 bases between the two ends. CDR1 is MNHEY and CDR2 is SVGAGI in the germline V gene. The length of the CDR3 is 15 residues. CDR3 sequence: CASSTGPASPDTQYF. The DNA for the CDR3 is TGTGCCAGCAGTACCGGACCCGCGAGTCCAGATACGCAGTATTTT.

The V gene is TRBV5-4, the J gene TRBJ1-6; D possibly corresponds to TRBD1 (5 bases). V lost 4 bases to trimming and J lost 7 bases, with 21 bases between them. There are 17 residues in the CDR3. Germline CDR1 SGHNT, CDR2 YYREEE (reference sequence). As DNA, the CDR3 is TGTGCCAGCAGCCCTTCGGCAGGGCTGGGGGGGAATTCACCCCTCCACTTT. Translating it yields CASSPSAGLGGNSPLHF.

This chain joins TRBV7-2 and TRBJ2-3; the match to TRBD2 covers 9 bases. The germline V gene encodes CDR1 SGHTA and CDR2 FQGNSA. The CDR3 spans 15 residues. The ends lost 8 bases at V and 0 bases at J; junction bases unmatched: 6. Written as DNA, the CDR3 is TGTGCCAGCGCCAGACTAGCGGCTAGCACAGATACGCAGTATTTT. It specifies CASARLAASTDTQYF.